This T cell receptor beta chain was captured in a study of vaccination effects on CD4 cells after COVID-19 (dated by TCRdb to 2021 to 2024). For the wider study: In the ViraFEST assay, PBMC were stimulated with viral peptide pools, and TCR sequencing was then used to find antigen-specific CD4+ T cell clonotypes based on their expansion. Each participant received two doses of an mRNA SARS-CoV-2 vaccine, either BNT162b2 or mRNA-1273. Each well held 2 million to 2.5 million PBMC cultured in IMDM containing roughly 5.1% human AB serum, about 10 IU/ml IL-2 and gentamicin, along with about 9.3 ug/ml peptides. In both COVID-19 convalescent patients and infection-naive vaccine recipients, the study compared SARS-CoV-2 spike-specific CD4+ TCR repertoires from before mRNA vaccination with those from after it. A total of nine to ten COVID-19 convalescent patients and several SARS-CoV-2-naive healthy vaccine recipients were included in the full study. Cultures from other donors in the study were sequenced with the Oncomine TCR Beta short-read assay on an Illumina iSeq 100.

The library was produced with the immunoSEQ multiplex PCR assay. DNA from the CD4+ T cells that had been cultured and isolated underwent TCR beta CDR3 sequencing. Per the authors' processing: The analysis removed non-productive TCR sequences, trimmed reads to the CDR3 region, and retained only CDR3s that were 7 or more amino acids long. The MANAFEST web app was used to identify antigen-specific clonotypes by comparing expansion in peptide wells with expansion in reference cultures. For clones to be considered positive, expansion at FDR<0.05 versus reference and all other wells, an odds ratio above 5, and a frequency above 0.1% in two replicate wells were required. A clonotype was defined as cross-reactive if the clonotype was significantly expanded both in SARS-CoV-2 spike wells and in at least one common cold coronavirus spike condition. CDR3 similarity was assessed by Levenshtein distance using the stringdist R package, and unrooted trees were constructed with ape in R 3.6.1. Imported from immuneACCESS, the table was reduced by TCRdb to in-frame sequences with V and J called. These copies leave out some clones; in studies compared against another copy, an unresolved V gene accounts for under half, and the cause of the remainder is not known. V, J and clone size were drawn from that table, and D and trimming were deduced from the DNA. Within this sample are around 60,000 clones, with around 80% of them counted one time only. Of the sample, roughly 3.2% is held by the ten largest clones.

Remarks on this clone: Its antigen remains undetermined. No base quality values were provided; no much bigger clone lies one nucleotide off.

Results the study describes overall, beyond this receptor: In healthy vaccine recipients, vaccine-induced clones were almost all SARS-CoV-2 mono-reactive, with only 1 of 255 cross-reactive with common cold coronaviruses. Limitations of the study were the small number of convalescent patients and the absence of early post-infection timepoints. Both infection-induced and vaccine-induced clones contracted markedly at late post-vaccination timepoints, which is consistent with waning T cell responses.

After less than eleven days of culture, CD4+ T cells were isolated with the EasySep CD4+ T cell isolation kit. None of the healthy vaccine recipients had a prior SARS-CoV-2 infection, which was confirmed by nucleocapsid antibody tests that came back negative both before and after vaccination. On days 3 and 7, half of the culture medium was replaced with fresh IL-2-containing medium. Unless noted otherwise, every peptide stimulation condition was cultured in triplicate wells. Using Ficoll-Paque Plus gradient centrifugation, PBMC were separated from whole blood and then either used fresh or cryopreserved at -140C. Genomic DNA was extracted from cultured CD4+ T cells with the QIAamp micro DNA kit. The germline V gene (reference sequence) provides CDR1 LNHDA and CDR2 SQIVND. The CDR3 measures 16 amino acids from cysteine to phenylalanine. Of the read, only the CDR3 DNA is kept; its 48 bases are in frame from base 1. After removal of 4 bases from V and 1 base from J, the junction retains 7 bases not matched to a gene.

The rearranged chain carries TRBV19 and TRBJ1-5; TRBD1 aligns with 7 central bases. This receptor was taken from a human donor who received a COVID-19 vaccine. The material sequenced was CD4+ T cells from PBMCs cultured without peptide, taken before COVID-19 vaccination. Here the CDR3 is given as CASSKLLGQSNQPQHF. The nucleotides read TGTGCCAGTAGTAAACTCCTGGGACAGAGCAATCAGCCCCAGCATTTT.